Listed below are T cell receptor beta chains from one sample, sequenced in a study of T cell responses to AZD1222 COVID-19 vaccine. This table comes from immunoSEQ multiplex PCR, and its TCRdb copy is limited to in-frame clones, with some not included. The table has about 120,000 clones, roughly 93% seen once; the top ten hold 1.6%. The sample consisted of peripheral blood, taken 28 days after the second AZD1222 dose. The source of these receptors is an adult who received the AZD1222 COVID-19 vaccine. Both conserved end residues are part of each CDR3. Fields, in order: CDR3 length, D gene, V gene, J gene, CDR3 protein. D genes are given only for firm matches.

16	-	TRBV9	TRBJ2-1	CASSVGSNLALNEQFF
15	TRBD2	TRBV4-1	TRBJ2-1	CASSQVGFEREKRFF
15	-	TRBV7-3	TRBJ1-1	CASSLMNIPNTEAFF
14	-	TRBV29-1	TRBJ1-2	CSVDRQGMLQGYTF
14	TRBD2	TRBV6-5	TRBJ2-7	CASGGTSGNYEQYF
18	-	TRBV5-8	TRBJ2-1	CASSFGGPHWSSYNEQFF
16	-	TRBV3-1/TRBV3-2	TRBJ2-1	CASSSQLGQPGDEQFF
16	-	TRBV6-5	TRBJ2-1	CASSYSGLGAYNEQFF
17	-	TRBV3-1/TRBV3-2	TRBJ2-7	CASSQAHGGRGVGEQYF
15	-	TRBV6-2/TRBV6-3	TRBJ1-6	CASSINTPGSSPLHF
15	-	TRBV7-2	TRBJ1-5	CASSPSWQNNQPQHF
13	-	TRBV12-3/TRBV12-4	TRBJ1-1	CASRPFINTEAFF
13	-	TRBV14	TRBJ1-1	CASSTTGNTEAFF
16	TRBD1	TRBV24-1	TRBJ2-2	CATSDPGQGFAGELFF
17	-	TRBV3-1/TRBV3-2	TRBJ2-4	CASSQDLGLTVKNIQYF
13	-	TRBV12-3/TRBV12-4	TRBJ2-1	CASSLGPANEQFF
15	TRBD2	TRBV9	TRBJ2-1	CASSSGLDSYNEQFF
14	-	TRBV29-1	TRBJ1-2	CSVVAGDRGYGYTF
14	TRBD1	TRBV6-1	TRBJ1-5	CASSEPGQLKFWHF
13	TRBD1	TRBV2	TRBJ2-3	CASNDREEDTQYF
13	-	TRBV28	TRBJ2-5	CASSFERQETQYF
10	-	TRBV20-1	TRBJ2-5	CSAPQETQYF
14	TRBD1	TRBV7-9	TRBJ1-2	CASRRAGQQYGYTF
15	-	TRBV11-3	TRBJ1-2	CASSLRPGPIGGYTF
15	-	TRBV7-3	TRBJ2-1	CASSPKGLADNEQFF
15	TRBD2	TRBV7-9	TRBJ2-7	CASMLAGVPSYEQYF
15	TRBD1	TRBV20-1	TRBJ1-5	CSASPGQGWNQPQHF
13	TRBD1	TRBV28	TRBJ2-3	CAILLTGADTQYF
15	-	TRBV27	TRBJ1-6	CASSLRQGSNSPLHF
15	-	TRBV27	TRBJ1-5	CASSLRRQGNQPQHF
14	-	TRBV19	TRBJ2-7	CASSIAHHSYEQYF
15	-	TRBV28	TRBJ1-5	CASSLPGGGNQPQHF
15	-	TRBV14	TRBJ2-7	CASSQDRVRSYEQYF
17	-	TRBV7-3	TRBJ2-1	CASSLMPAASAYNEQFF
14	-	TRBV15	TRBJ1-5	CATSEVTGYQPQHF
15	TRBD1	TRBV6-6	TRBJ1-5	CASSYRDRVEQPQHF
14	-	TRBV2	TRBJ1-2	CASRMEGQRRSYTF
15	-	TRBV11-3	TRBJ2-1	CASSSNGVQYNEQFF
13	TRBD1	TRBV18	TRBJ1-5	CASSEGADQPQHF
12	-	TRBV9	TRBJ2-3	CASSGSTDTQYF
15	TRBD1	TRBV6-5	TRBJ1-2	CASSYPGQGFVSYTF
18	-	TRBV12-5	TRBJ2-1	CASGLDVQIPSAYNEQFF
18	TRBD1	TRBV5-6	TRBJ1-2	CASSLYQIRTGGPYGYTF
15	TRBD2	TRBV7-8	TRBJ2-1	CASSLLREGSNEQFF
15	-	TRBV2	TRBJ1-1	CASSEELGKNTEAFF
12	-	TRBV29-1	TRBJ1-2	CSVGDQNYGYTF
18	TRBD1	TRBV30	TRBJ2-2	CAWSSKGTGGSNTGELFF
14	-	TRBV30	TRBJ2-6	CAWSETSGANVLTF
14	-	TRBV2	TRBJ1-2	CASTQQPWDYGYTF
13	-	TRBV6-6	TRBJ2-1	CASSYMWNNEQFF
14	TRBD1	TRBV5-4	TRBJ1-2	CASSLDRGIYGYTF
12	-	TRBV7-9	TRBJ1-5	CASSRRNQPQHF